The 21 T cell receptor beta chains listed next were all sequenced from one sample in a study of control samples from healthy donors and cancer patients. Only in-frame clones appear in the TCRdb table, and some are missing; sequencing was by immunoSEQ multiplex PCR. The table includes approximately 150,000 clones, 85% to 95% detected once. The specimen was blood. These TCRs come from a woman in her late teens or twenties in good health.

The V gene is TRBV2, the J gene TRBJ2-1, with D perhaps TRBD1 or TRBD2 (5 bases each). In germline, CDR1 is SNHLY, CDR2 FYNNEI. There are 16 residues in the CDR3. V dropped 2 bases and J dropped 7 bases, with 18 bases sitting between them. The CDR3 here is CASSEIETSGRNEQFF. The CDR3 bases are TGTGCCAGCAGTGAAATTGAGACATCGGGGCGGAATGAGCAGTTCTTC.

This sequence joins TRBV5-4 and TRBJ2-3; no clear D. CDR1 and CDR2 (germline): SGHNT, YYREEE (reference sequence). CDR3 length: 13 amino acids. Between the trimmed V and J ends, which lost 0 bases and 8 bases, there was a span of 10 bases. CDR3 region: CASSLEGPGTQYF. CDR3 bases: TGTGCCAGCAGCTTGGAGGGCCCCGGTACGCAGTATTTT.

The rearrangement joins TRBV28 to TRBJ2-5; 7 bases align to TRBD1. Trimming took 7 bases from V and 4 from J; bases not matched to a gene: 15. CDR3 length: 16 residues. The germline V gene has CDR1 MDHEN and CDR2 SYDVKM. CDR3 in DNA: TGTGCCAGCACCTCCCTCAAATCGAGACAGGGAGAGACCCAGTACTTC. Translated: CASTSLKSRQGETQYF.

This CDR3 reads CASSEVEGGTEAFF. In DNA form, the CDR3 reads TGTGCCAGCAGTGAAGTTGAGGGAGGCACTGAAGCTTTCTTT. The V gene is TRBV2, the J gene TRBJ1-1; no clear D. Trimming took 1 base from V and 4 from J, leaving 10 bases between them. The germline gives CDR1 SNHLY, CDR2 FYNNEI. This CDR3 contains 14 residues.

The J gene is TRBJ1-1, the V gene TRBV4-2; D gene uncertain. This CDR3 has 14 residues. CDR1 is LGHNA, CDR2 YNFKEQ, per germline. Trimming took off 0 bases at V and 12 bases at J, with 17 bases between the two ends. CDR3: CASSQDRWEAGTFF. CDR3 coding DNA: TGTGCCAGCAGCCAAGATCGGTGGGAGGCCGGAACTTTCTTT.

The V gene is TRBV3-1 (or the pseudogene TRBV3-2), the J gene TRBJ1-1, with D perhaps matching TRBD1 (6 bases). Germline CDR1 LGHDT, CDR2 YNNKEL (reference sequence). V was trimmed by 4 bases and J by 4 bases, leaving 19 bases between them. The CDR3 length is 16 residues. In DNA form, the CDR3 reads TGTGCCAGCAGCCCCTATCACCAGGGGCCCCCCACTGAAGCTTTCTTT. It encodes CASSPYHQGPPTEAFF.

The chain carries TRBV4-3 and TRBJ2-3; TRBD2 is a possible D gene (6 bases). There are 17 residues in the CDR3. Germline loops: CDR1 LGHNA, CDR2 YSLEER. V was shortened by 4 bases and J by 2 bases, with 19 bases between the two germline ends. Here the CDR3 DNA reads TGCGCCAGCAGCCCCCTAAGGACCGGAGGGACCACAGATACGCAGTATTTT. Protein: CASSPLRTGGTTDTQYF.

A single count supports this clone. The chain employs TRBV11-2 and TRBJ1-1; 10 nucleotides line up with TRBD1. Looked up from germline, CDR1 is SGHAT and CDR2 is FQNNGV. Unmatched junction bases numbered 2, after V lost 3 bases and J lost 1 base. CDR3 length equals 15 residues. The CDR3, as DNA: TGTGCCAGCAGCTTGGGACAGGGGCCGAACACTGAAGCTTTCTTT. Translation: CASSLGQGPNTEAFF.

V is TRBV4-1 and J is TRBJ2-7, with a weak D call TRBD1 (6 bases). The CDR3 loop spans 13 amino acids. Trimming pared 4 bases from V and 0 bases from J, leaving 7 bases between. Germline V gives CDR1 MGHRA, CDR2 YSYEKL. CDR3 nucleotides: TGCGCCAGCAGCCGACAGGTCTCCTACGAGCAGTACTTC. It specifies CASSRQVSYEQYF.

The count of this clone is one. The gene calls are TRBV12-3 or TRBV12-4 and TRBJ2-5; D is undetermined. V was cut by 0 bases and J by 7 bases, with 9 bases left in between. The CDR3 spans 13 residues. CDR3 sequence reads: CASSLAVRGTQYF. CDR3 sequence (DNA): TGTGCCAGCAGTTTAGCAGTCCGAGGGACCCAGTACTTC.

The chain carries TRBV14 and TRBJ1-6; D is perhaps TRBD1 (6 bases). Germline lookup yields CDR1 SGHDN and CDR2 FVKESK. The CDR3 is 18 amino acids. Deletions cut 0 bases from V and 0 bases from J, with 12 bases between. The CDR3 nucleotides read TGTGCCAGCAGCCAAGAACAGGGTTACAGCTCCTATAATTCACCCCTCCACTTT. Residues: CASSQEQGYSSYNSPLHF.

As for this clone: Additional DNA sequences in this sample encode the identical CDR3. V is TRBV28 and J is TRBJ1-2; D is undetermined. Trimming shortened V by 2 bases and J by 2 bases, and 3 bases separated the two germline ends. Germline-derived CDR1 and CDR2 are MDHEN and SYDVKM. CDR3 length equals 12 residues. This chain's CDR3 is CASSLVNYGYTF. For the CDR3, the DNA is TGTGCCAGCAGTTTAGTAAACTATGGCTACACCTTC.

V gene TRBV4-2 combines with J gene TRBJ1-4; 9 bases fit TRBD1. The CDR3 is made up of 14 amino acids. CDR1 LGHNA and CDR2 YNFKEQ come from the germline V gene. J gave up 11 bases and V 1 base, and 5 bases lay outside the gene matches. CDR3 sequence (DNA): TGTGCCAGCAGCCAAGGACAGGGGGTGGCGAAACTGTTTTTT. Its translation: CASSQGQGVAKLFF.

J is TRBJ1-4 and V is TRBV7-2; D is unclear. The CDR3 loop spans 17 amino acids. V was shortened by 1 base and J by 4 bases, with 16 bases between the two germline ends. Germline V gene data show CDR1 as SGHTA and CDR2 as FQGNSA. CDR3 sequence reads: CASSLGKGYEGNEKLFF. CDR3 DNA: TGTGCCAGCAGCTTAGGTAAGGGATACGAGGGTAATGAAAAACTGTTTTTT.

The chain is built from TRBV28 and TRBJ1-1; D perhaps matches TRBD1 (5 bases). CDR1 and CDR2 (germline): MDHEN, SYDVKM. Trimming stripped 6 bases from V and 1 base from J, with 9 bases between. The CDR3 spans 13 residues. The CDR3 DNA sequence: TGTGCCAGCAGATCTGGACAGAACACTGAAGCTTTCTTT. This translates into CASRSGQNTEAFF.

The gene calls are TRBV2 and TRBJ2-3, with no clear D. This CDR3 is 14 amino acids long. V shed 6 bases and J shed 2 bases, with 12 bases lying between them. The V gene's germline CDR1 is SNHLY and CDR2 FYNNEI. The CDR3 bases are TGTGCCAGCAGCGCCTGGAGAGCCACAGATACGCAGTATTTT. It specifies CASSAWRATDTQYF.

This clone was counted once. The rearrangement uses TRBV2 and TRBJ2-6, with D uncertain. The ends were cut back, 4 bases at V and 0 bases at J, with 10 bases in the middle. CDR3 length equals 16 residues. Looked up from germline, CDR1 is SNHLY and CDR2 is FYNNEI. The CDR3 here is CASSGPASSGANVLTF. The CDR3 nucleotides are TGTGCCAGCAGTGGCCCAGCGTCCTCTGGGGCCAACGTCCTGACTTTC.

The CDR3 region is CASSASPTSYNEQFF. The CDR3 DNA reads as TGTGCCAGCAGTGCTAGCCCGACCTCCTACAATGAGCAGTTCTTC. The V call is TRBV9, the J call TRBJ2-1, with a weak D call TRBD2 (5 bases). The V end lost 5 bases, the J end lost 0 bases, and 12 bases lay between the germline ends. Germline assignment: CDR1 SGDLS and CDR2 YYNGEE. This CDR3 contains 15 residues.

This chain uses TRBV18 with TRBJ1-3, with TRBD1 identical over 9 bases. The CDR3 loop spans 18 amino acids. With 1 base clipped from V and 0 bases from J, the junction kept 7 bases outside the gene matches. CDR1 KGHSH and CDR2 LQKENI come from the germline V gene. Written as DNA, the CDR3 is TGTGCCAGCTCACCACAATGGGACAGGGTCCTCTCTGGAAACACCATATATTTT. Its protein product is CASSPQWDRVLSGNTIYF.

The CDR3 is CASSLVAVWTNTEAFF. The CDR3 DNA reads as TGTGCCAGCAGCCTAGTTGCGGTTTGGACGAACACTGAAGCTTTCTTT. The chain joins TRBV14 to TRBJ1-1, with D hard to call. The ends were cut back, 4 bases at V and 1 base at J, with 16 bases in the middle. Germline lookup yields CDR1 SGHDN and CDR2 FVKESK. The CDR3 spans 16 residues.

CDR3 nucleotides: TGCAGCGCTTCTACCGGTTGGGATGAGCAGTTCTTC. Protein sequence: CSASTGWDEQFF. This chain joins TRBV29-1 and TRBJ2-1; D not resolved. With 7 bases removed from V and 8 bases from J, the gap between germline ends came to 15 bases. The V gene's germline CDR1 is SQVTM and CDR2 ANQGSEA. The CDR3 runs to 12 residues.